This entry describes one TCR beta chain. Its antigen remains unknown. Preparation of the TCRbeta library was carried out with unique molecular identifiers. TCRdb used MiXCR to reprocess the PCR reads, holding one entry per CDR3 protein. The table shows about 600,000 distinct CDR3 sequences, with under 30% occurring only once. This specimen comes from a study of T-cell reconstitution after alpha-beta-depleted transplantation in children. Study results and limitations: Roughly two months post-transplant, alpha-beta T cells reportedly originated from several hundred graft clones that had expanded. The authors attributed T-cell counts and diversity one year after transplant mostly to newly produced T cells.

Germline assignment: CDR1 SGHTA and CDR2 FQGNSA. CDR3 length equals 15 residues. J was trimmed by 7 bases and V by 5 bases; bases with no gene match: 11. This specimen consisted of PBMCs, mostly from graft donor cells, obtained 360 days after TCRalphabeta/CD19-depleted stem cell transplant. This chain links TRBV7-2 with TRBJ2-1; 7 bases agree with TRBD2. This TCR derives from a boy under two years old who had a stem cell transplant for acute myeloid leukemia, so the T cells may come from the graft donor. CDR3 region: CASSVSRGNGNEQFF. CDR3 DNA sequence: TGTGCCAGCAGCGTCTCGCGGGGGAATGGGAATGAGCAGTTCTTC.